A selection of T cell receptor beta chains follows, all from one sample in a study of blood T cell repertoires in COVID-19. Profiled with immunoSEQ multiplex PCR; TCRdb holds only in-frame clones, not every one. The table has 150,000 to 200,000 clones, 80% seen once; the top ten hold 6% to 8.5%. Sequences were obtained from peripheral blood. These receptors originate from a man aged 60 to 69 with acute or convalescent COVID-19. CDR3s include the opening cysteine and the closing phenylalanine or tryptophan. D genes are given only for firm matches. Part of the rows lack a size; the others show once, few, many or a class for expanded clones.

. | TRBJ1-2 | TRBV6-1 | TRBD1 | TGTGCCAGCAGTGAAGCGGGGCAGGGGGCGCAGGGCTACACCTTC | CASSEAGQGAQGYTF
. | TRBJ2-7 | TRBV29-1 | TRBD2 | TGCAGCGTAACTGGGGCGGGAGAACGCACCTACGAGCAGTACTTC | CSVTGAGERTYEQYF
. | TRBJ2-7 | TRBV4-1 | . | TGCGCCAGCAGCCAAGTCCCAGGGCAAGCCTACGAGCAGTACTTC | CASSQVPGQAYEQYF
. | TRBJ2-1 | TRBV27 | . | TGTGCCAGCAGTTTTTCGAGTAGTGTAGATGAGCAGTTCTTC | CASSFSSSVDEQFF
. | TRBJ2-3 | TRBV7-2 | TRBD2 | TGTGCCAGCAGCCATAGGCCTAGCGGGGGGGCCGTAACAGATACGCAGTATTTT | CASSHRPSGGAVTDTQYF
. | TRBJ2-3 | TRBV19 | TRBD2 | TGTGCCAGTAGTACCCAACGTTGGTCAGAACTAGCGGGAGTGTTTGGCACAGATACGCAGTATTTT | CASSTQRWSELAGVFGTDTQYF
. | TRBJ1-4 | TRBV6-2/TRBV6-3 | . | TGTGCCAGCAGTCTCAGGGGAGATAAGGAAAAACTGTTTTTT | CASSLRGDKEKLFF
. | TRBJ2-7 | TRBV5-1 | . | TGCGCCAGCAGCTTGGCACGACAGAGCTACGAGCAGTACTTC | CASSLARQSYEQYF
. | TRBJ2-7 | TRBV9 | TRBD1 | TGTGCCAGCAGCCTCGACAGGGCTTCCTACGAGCAGTACTTC | CASSLDRASYEQYF
few | TRBJ2-7 | TRBV3-1/TRBV3-2 | TRBD1 | TGTGCCAGCTCGGGACAGAGCTACGAGCAGTACTTC | CASSGQSYEQYF
. | TRBJ2-3 | TRBV3-1/TRBV3-2 | . | TGTGCCAGCAGCCCCCGGGGGGCCAGCACAGATACGCAGTATTTT | CASSPRGASTDTQYF
. | TRBJ2-1 | TRBV9 | TRBD1 | TGTGCCAGCAGCGTGAGGACAGGGGCCAGGGATGAGCAGTTCTTC | CASSVRTGARDEQFF
. | TRBJ1-2 | TRBV5-8 | . | TGTGCCAGCAGCGCCCACAGGGAAGCCGGCTACACCTTC | CASSAHREAGYTF
few | TRBJ2-1 | TRBV24-1 | TRBD1 | TGTGCCACCAGCGGACAGGGAGTTATAAATGAGCAGTTCTTC | CATSGQGVINEQFF
. | TRBJ1-2 | TRBV6-5 | . | TGTGCCAGCAGCCTTGGGCAGAACTATGGCTACACCTTC | CASSLGQNYGYTF
. | TRBJ2-3 | TRBV24-1 | TRBD2 | TGTGCCACCAGTGACTGGACTAGCGGAGGCACAGATACGCAGTATTTT | CATSDWTSGGTDTQYF
. | TRBJ1-1 | TRBV20-1 | . | TGCAGTGCTAGGGGGGGCACTGAAGCTTTCTTT | CSARGGTEAFF
. | TRBJ1-5 | TRBV19 | . | TGTGCCAGTACGACCACAGGGTACAATCAGCCCCAGCATTTT | CASTTTGYNQPQHF
once | TRBJ1-5 | TRBV10-3 | TRBD1 | TGTGCCATCAGTGAGTCGGGGACAGGGAATCAGCCCCAGCATTTT | CAISESGTGNQPQHF
. | TRBJ1-1 | TRBV6-1 | . | TGTGCCAGCAGTGAAAAGCGGAGAGGGTTGAACACTGAAGCTTTCTTT | CASSEKRRGLNTEAFF
once | TRBJ2-3 | TRBV6-5 | . | TGTGCCAGCAGTACCGGTTCTCCAGATACGCAGTATTTT | CASSTGSPDTQYF
. | TRBJ1-2 | TRBV7-8 | TRBD1 | TGTGCCAGCAGCTTAGCCCCCCCCGGGACAGGGGTCGATGGCTACACCTTC | CASSLAPPGTGVDGYTF